The 12 T cell receptor beta chains below were found in one sample sequenced in a study of Graves' ophthalmopathy and Graves' hyperthyroidism. RNA transcripts were the source from which TCR beta CDR3 regions were amplified. First-round RT-PCR used HTBI primers; second-round multiplex PCR followed. MiXCR, applied by TCRdb to the multiplex PCR reads, yields one record per CDR3 protein. The data hold some 410,000 distinct CDR3 sequences, with more than 20% observed a single time. Specimen: peripheral blood. These receptor sequences come from a woman aged 18-29 years with stable Graves' hyperthyroidism.

This clonotype was detected ten times or more. This sequence joins TRBV12-3 or TRBV12-4 and TRBJ1-5; no clear D. CDR3 length: 12 residues. V lost 5 bases to trimming and J lost 3 bases, with 5 bases between them. CDR3 nucleotide sequence: TGTGCCAGCAGTGACCCCAATCAGCCCCAGCATTTT. Residues: CASSDPNQPQHF.

This clonotype was counted ten times or more. This sequence joins TRBV6-5 and TRBJ2-5; D call uncertain. The V gene's germline CDR1 is MNHEY and CDR2 SVGAGI. The V end lost 0 bases, the J end lost 2 bases, and 10 bases lay between the germline ends. This CDR3 has 15 residues. The CDR3 DNA sequence: TGTGCCAGCAGTTACTCGATGAGCAGACAAGAGACCCAGTACTTC. Residues: CASSYSMSRQETQYF.

The chain employs TRBV12-3 or TRBV12-4 and TRBJ2-6; 7 nucleotides agree with TRBD1. CDR3 size: 15 residues. The V gene end was trimmed by 10 bases and the J gene end by 0 bases; junction bases not matched to a gene: 6. The CDR3 DNA reads as TGTGCCACAGACAGGGTGACCTCTGGGGCCAACGTCCTGACTTTC. It translates to CATDRVTSGANVLTF.

This clonotype was seen many times. The gene calls are TRBV7-8 and TRBJ2-7; 8 positions match TRBD1. The CDR3 covers 16 residues. Germline CDR1 reads SGHVS; CDR2 reads FQNEAQ. Unmatched junction bases numbered 9, after V lost 4 bases and J lost 1 base. This CDR3 reads CASSSPETGVSYEQYF. CDR3 DNA: TGTGCCAGCAGCTCCCCCGAGACAGGGGTTTCCTACGAGCAGTACTTC.

V gene TRBV5-1 combines with J gene TRBJ2-7; D remains ambiguous. Germline assignment: CDR1 SGHRS and CDR2 YFSETQ. V was cut by 1 base and J by 0 bases, with 5 bases left in between. This CDR3 region has 13 residues. The CDR3 nucleotides are TGCGCCAGCAGCTTGCACGACTCCTACGAGCAGTACTTC. Its translation: CASSLHDSYEQYF.

This clonotype showed up just a few times. The rearrangement joins TRBV3-1 to TRBJ2-7; 11 bases agree with TRBD2. Germline V gene sequence: CDR1 LGHDT, CDR2 YNNKEL (reference sequence). The length of the CDR3 is 15 residues. V lost 3 bases to trimming and J lost 4 bases; unmatched junction nucleotides: 5. CDR3 nucleotide sequence: TGTGCCAGCAGCCACCAAACTAGCGGGAGTTACGAGCAGTACTTC. Translating it yields CASSHQTSGSYEQYF.

The chain employs TRBV6-2 or TRBV6-3 and TRBJ2-2; D gene uncertain. Per germline, CDR1 MNHEY and CDR2 SVGEGT. The V and J ends lost 6 bases and 6 bases respectively, with 11 bases between them. The CDR3 totals 13 residues. CDR3 sequence reads: CASSPLGSGELFF. CDR3 in DNA: TGTGCCAGCAGCCCCCTAGGGTCCGGGGAGCTGTTTTTT.

This clonotype was recorded a few times. The chain has TRBV6-5 and TRBJ1-1, with 8 bases matching TRBD1. The CDR3 totals 16 residues. CDR1 MNHEY and CDR2 SVGAGI come from the germline V gene. With V trimmed by 6 bases and J by 3 bases, 12 bases remained unmatched. In DNA, the CDR3 is TGTGCCAGCAGCTATACCAAGGACAGGGCGGACACTGAAGCTTTCTTT. Translated: CASSYTKDRADTEAFF.

This clonotype was counted at least ten times. The chain recombines TRBV20-1 with TRBJ2-5, with 7 bases lining up with TRBD1. Germline CDR1 is DFQATT and CDR2 is SNEGSKA (reference sequence). This CDR3 comprises 14 residues. Trimming took 4 bases from V and 5 from J; bases not matched to a gene: 10. In DNA, the CDR3 is TGCAGTGCTACTTCCCCCAGGGGGTGGGAGACCCAGTACTTC. Residues: CSATSPRGWETQYF.

Only a few counts were recorded for this clonotype. The chain combines TRBV11-3 with TRBJ2-5, with D uncertain. There are 13 residues in the CDR3. Trimming took 5 bases from V and 3 from J, leaving 10 bases between them. The germline V gene has CDR1 SGHNT and CDR2 YENEEA. The CDR3 nucleotides are TGTGCCAGCAGCCGAAACTACAAAGAGACCCAGTACTTC. Protein sequence: CASSRNYKETQYF.

The sample holds many counts of this clonotype. This chain uses TRBV5-1 with TRBJ2-2, with 12 bases aligning to TRBD2. Germline V gene lookup returns CDR1 SGHRS and CDR2 YFSETQ. The CDR3 covers 15 residues. Trimming removed 3 bases from V and 7 bases from J; junction bases left unmatched: 4. The CDR3 sequence: CASSSRTSGNGELFF. CDR3 sequence (DNA): TGCGCCAGCAGCTCCAGGACTAGCGGGAACGGGGAGCTGTTTTTT.

On this clonotype: A read error is possible here, since a much larger clone lies one base away. The conserved final phenylalanine or tryptophan is absent from the CDR3, which likely points to a read error. This sequence joins TRBV19 and TRBJ2-6; D gene ambiguous. CDR1 and CDR2 (germline): LNHDA, SQIVND (reference sequence). CDR3 length equals 14 residues. Deletions cut 0 bases from V and 4 bases from J, with 4 bases between. The CDR3 DNA follows: TGTGCCAGTAGTATAGACGCCGGGGCCAACGTCCTGACTCTC. It is translated as CASSIDAGANVLTL.